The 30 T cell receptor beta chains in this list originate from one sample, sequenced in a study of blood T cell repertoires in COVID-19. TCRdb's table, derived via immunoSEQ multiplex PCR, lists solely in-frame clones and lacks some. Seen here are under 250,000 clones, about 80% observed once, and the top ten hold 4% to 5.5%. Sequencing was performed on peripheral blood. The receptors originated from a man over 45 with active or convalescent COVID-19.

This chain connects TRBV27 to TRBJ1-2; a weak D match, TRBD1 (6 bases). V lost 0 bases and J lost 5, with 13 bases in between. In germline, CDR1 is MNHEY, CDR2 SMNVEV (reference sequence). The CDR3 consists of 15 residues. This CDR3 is CASSLSTGPWYGYTF. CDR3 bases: TGTGCCAGCAGTTTATCGACAGGTCCGTGGTATGGCTACACCTTC.

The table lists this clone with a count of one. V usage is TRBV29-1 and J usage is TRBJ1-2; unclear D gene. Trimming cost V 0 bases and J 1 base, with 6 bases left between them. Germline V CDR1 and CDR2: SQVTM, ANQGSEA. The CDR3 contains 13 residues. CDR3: CSVEDYLNYGYTF. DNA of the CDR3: TGCAGCGTTGAAGATTATCTTAACTATGGCTACACCTTC.

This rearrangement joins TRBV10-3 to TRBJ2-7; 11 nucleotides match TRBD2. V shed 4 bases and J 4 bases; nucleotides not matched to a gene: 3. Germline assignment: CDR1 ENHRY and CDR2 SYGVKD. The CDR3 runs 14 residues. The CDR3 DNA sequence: TGTGCCATCAGTGGACTAGCGGGGAGTTACGAGCAGTACTTC. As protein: CAISGLAGSYEQYF.

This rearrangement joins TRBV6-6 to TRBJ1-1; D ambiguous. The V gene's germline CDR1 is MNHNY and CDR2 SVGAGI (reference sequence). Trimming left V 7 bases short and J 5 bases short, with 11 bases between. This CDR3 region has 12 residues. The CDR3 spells CASTIGRTEAFF. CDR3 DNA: TGTGCCAGCACCATAGGGAGAACTGAAGCTTTCTTT.

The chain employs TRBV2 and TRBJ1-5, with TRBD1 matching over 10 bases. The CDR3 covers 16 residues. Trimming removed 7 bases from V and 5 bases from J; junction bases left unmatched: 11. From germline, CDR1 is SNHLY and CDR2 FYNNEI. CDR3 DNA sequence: TGTGCCAGCACCCTGGGGGACAGGGGTAGGGATCAGCCCCAGCATTTT. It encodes CASTLGDRGRDQPQHF.

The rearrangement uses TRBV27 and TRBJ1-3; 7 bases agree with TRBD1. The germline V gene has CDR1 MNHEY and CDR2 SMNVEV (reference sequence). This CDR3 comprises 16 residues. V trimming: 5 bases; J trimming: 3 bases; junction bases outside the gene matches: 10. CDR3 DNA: TGTGCCAGCAGTGCCTTATCGACAGGGTATGGAAACACCATATATTTT. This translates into CASSALSTGYGNTIYF.

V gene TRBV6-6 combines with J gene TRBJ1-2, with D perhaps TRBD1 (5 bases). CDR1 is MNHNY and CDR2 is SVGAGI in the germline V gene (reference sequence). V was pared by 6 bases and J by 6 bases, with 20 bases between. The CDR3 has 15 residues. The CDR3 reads CASSPPSGRGNGYTF. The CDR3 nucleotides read TGTGCCAGCAGCCCTCCTTCTGGGAGGGGCAATGGCTACACCTTC.

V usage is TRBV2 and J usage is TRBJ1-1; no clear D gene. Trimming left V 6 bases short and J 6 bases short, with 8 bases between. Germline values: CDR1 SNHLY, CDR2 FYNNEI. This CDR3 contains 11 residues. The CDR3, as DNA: TGTGCCAGCAGGAGGGTGGCTGAAGCTTTCTTT. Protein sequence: CASRRVAEAFF.

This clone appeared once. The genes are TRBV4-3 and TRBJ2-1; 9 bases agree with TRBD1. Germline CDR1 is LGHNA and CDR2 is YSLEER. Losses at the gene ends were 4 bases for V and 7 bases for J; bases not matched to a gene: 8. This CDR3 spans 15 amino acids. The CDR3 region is CASSRDRALGNEQFF. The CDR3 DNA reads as TGCGCCAGCAGCCGGGACAGGGCCCTCGGGAATGAGCAGTTCTTC.

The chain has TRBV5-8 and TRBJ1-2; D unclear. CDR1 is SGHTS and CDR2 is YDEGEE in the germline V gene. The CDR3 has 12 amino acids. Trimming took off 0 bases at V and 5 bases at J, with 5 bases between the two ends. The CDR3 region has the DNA TGTGCCAGCAGCTTGGGGCCTTATGGCTACACCTTC. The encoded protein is CASSLGPYGYTF.

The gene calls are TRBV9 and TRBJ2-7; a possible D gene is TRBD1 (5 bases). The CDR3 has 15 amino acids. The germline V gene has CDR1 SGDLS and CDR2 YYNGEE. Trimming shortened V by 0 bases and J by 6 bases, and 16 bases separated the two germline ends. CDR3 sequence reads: CASSVAAGPRGEQYF. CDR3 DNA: TGTGCCAGCAGCGTAGCTGCAGGGCCCCGTGGCGAGCAGTACTTC.

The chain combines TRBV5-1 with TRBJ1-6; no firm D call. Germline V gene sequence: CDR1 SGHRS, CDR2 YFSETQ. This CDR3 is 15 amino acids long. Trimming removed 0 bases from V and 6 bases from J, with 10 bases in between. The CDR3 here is CASSLGGSGNSPLHF. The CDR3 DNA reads TGCGCCAGCAGCTTGGGAGGTTCCGGTAATTCACCCCTCCACTTT.

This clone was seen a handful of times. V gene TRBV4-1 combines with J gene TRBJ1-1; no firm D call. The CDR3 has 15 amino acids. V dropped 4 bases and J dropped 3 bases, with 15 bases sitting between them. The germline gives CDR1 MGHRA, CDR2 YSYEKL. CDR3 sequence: CASSLSAGADTEAFF. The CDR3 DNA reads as TGCGCCAGCAGCCTATCGGCGGGAGCGGACACTGAAGCTTTCTTT.

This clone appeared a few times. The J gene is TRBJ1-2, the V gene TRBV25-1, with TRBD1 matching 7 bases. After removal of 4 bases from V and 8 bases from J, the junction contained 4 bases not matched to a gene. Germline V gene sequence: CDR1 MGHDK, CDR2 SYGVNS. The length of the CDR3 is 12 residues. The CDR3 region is CASSVGQSGYTF. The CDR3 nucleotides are TGTGCCAGCAGTGTGGGACAGTCCGGCTACACCTTC.

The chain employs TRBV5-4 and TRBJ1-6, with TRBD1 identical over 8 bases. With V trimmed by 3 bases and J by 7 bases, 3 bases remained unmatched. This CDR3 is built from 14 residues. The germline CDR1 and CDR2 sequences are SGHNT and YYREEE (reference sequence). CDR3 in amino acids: CASSSDRDNSPLHF. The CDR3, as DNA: TGTGCCAGCAGCTCGGACAGGGACAATTCACCCCTCCACTTT.

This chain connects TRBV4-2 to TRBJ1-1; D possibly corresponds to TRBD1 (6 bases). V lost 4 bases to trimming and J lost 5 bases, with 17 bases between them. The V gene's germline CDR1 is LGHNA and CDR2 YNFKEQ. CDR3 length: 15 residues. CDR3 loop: CASSLDSRGGTEAFF. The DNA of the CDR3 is TGTGCCAGCAGCCTGGACAGCAGGGGTGGGACTGAAGCTTTCTTT.

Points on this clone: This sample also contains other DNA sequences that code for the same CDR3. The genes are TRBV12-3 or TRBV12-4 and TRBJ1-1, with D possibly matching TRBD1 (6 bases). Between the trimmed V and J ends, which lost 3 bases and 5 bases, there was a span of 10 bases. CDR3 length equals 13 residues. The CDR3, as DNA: TGTGCCAGCAGTTTGACAGGAGAAACTGAAGCTTTCTTT. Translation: CASSLTGETEAFF.

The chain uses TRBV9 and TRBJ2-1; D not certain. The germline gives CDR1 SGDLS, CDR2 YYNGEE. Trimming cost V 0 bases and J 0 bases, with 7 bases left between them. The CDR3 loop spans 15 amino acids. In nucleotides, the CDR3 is TGTGCCAGCAGCGTAGAACTTCTCTCCTACAATGAGCAGTTCTTC. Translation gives CASSVELLSYNEQFF.

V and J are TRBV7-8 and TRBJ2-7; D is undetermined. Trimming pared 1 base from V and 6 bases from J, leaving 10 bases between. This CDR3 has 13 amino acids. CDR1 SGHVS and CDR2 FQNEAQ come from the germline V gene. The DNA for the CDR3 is TGTGCCAGCAGCTTAGGCAGAGGTAGCGAGCAGTACTTC. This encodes CASSLGRGSEQYF.

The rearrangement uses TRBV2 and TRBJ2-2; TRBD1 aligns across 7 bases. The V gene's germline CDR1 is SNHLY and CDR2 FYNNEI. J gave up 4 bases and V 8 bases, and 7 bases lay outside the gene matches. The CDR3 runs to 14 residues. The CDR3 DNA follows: TGTGCCAGCCATGACAGGGTGGTCACCGGGGAGCTGTTTTTT. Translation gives CASHDRVVTGELFF.

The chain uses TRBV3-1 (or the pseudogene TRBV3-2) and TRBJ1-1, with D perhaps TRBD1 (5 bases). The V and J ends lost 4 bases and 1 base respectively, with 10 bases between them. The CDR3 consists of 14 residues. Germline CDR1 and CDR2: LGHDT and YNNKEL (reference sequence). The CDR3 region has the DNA TGTGCCAGCAGCCCCGCTGACAGGAACACTGAAGCTTTCTTT. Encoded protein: CASSPADRNTEAFF.

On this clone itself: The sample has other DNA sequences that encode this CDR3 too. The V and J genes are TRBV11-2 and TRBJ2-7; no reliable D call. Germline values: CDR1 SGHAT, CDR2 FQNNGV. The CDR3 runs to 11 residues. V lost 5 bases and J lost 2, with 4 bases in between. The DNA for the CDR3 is TGTGCCAGCAGCGTCACCTACGAGCAGTACTTC. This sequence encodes CASSVTYEQYF.

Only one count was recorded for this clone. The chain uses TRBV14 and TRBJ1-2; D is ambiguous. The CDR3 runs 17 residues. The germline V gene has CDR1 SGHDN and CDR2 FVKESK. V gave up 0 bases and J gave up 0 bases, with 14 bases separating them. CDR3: CASSQDLAGLANYGYTF. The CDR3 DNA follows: TGTGCCAGCAGCCAAGATCTCGCAGGTTTGGCTAACTATGGCTACACCTTC.

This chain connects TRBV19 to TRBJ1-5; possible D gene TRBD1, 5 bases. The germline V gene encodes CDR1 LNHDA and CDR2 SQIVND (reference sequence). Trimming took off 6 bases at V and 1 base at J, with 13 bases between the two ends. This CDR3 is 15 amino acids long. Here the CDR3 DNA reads TGTGCCAGTAGAATGGGACGGGGGAGCAATCAGCCCCAGCATTTT. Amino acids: CASRMGRGSNQPQHF.

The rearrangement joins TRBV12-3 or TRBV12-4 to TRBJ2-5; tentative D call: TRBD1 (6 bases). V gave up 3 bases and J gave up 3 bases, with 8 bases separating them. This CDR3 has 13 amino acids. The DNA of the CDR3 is TGTGCCAGCAGTTTTAGGGACAAAGAGACCCAGTACTTC. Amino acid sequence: CASSFRDKETQYF.

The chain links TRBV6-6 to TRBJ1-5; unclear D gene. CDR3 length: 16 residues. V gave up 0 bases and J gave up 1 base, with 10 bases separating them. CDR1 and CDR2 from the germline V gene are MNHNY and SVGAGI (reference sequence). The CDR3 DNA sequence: TGTGCCAGCAGTTACTCGAGCGGTCGGAGCAATCAGCCCCAGCATTTT. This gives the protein CASSYSSGRSNQPQHF.

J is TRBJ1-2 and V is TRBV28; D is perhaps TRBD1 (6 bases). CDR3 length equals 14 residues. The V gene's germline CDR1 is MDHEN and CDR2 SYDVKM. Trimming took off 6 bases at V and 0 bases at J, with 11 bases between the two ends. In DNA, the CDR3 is TGTGCCAGCAGATCCAGGGACACTAACTATGGCTACACCTTC. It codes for CASRSRDTNYGYTF.

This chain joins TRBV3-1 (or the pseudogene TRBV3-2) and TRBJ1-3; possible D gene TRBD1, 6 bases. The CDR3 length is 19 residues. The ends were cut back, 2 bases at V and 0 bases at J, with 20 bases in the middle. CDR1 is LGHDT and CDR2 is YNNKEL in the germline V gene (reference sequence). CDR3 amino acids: CASSQFLPGHPSSGNTIYF. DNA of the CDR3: TGTGCCAGCAGCCAATTTTTACCGGGACACCCGAGCTCTGGAAACACCATATATTTT.

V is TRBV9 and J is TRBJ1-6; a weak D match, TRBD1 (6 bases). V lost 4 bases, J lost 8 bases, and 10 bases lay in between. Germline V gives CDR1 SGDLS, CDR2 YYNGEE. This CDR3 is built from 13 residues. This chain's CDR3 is CASSLPGDSPLHF. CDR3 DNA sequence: TGTGCCAGCAGCCTCCCAGGGGATTCACCCCTCCACTTT.

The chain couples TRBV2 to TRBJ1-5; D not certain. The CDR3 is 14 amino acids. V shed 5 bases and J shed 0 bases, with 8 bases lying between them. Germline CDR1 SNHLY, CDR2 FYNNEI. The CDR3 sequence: CASSSGRSNQPQHF. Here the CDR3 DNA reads TGTGCCAGCAGTTCCGGTCGTAGCAATCAGCCCCAGCATTTT.